This T cell receptor (beta chain) is drawn from a study of blood T cell repertoires in COVID-19 (dated by TCRdb to 2020 to 2021). As for the study more broadly: Samples covering the acute and convalescent phases of COVID-19 were provided by collaborators in the United States, Italy and Spain. The material from the prospective study consisted of cDNA or gDNA derived from T cells, B-cell-depleted T cells, or PBMCs. Deeply sampled blood TCRbeta repertoires from subjects exposed to, actively infected with, or recovered from COVID-19 were included in the dataset. A freely available public database, intended as a resource for researchers studying the immune response to SARS-CoV-2, is where the repertoires were released. Samples came from the ongoing ImmuneRACE study (first 160 participants) plus 1,254 subjects from 6 global collaborators. Sample metadata almost always included a de-identified subject ID, COVID-19 status, age in years and sex. Where available, HLA class I and class II types were taken from metadata supplied by the sample provider and were not determined by assay-based typing.

Whole blood was collected in K2EDTA tubes by collaborating institutions according to the institutions' own protocols. For TCRbeta analysis, collaborator samples were shipped as frozen whole blood, as isolated PBMCs, or as DNA extracted from either sample type. General findings and caveats noted by the study authors: Clinical and demographic metadata were provided uncurated, with the amount varying by source and participant.

A note on this clone: No cognate antigen has been identified for it. Base qualities are missing; no much larger clone stands one base away.

The CDR3 has 11 amino acids, counting the end cysteine and phenylalanine. The entry retains the CDR3 DNA only, 33 bases that are in frame from base 1. The V end loses 0 bases and the J end loses 6 bases, and a stretch of 5 bases separates them. CDR1 and CDR2, looked up from the germline V gene (reference sequence), are DFQATT and SNEGSKA. TCRbeta CDR3 regions were amplified from genomic DNA using the immunoSEQ Assay, a bias-controlled multiplex PCR. For the original study's pipeline: Nucleated cell counts per sample were estimated from amplification of reference gene primers within the assay. To quantify the absolute abundance of each unique TCRbeta CDR3 rearrangement, sequence reads were collapsed and filtered. Productive Simpson clonality was computed per sample as the square root of Simpson's diversity index over productive rearrangements. TCRdb stores this immuneACCESS table with in-frame sequences only. Part of the clones is absent; in the studies checked, under half of the shortfall reflects unresolved V genes, and no reason is known for the rest. V and J calls and clone size come straight from that table; D and trimming were deduced from the DNA. In this sample the table shows around 160,000 clones, about four fifths of which occur a single time. The ten top clones hold roughly 8.8% of the sample.

The sequence joins TRBV20-1 to TRBJ1-1; confidence is insufficient to name the D gene. The TCR sequence derives from a human donor with acute or convalescent COVID-19. The donor label of this sample is uncertain. Material: peripheral blood. The nucleotide sequence is TGCAGTGCTAGAGATAGCGCTGAAGCTTTCTTT. It is translated as CSARDSAEAFF.